This paragraph covers one T cell receptor beta chain sequence. The sample is drawn from a study of Ad26.COV2.S vaccination and SARS-CoV-2 variants. Study summary: Ad26.COV2.S was injected intramuscularly once or twice, 56 days apart.

CDR3 size: 15 residues. CDR1 and CDR2 (germline): MNHEY, SVGEGT. V gave up 5 bases and J gave up 5 bases; unmatched junction bases: 7. Regarding treatment: roughly 18 received Ad26.COV2.S at low or high dose, single or two shots; roughly five received placebo; per-sample allocation not given. Repertoires come from day 63 after the first vaccine or placebo injection. The donor was a Boston adult aged 18-55 years. An Ad26 vector expressing Wuhan-strain SARS-CoV-2 spike served as the vaccine. Clones were sequenced by immunoSEQ multiplex PCR, and TCRdb holds only the in-frame ones, with some missing. The sample gives approximately 340,000 clones, roughly 81% of which show up once; less than 4% is in the top ten.

The sequencing used peripheral blood, collected in a trial of Ad26.COV2.S vaccine versus placebo. The TCR sequence derives from a person aged 18-60 years who received the Ad26.COV2.S COVID-19 vaccine or a placebo. The chain has TRBV6-2 or TRBV6-3 and TRBJ1-2; 11 nucleotides agree with TRBD1. The DNA for the CDR3 is TGTGCCAGCAGTCCGCTAGGACAGGGGGCTTATGGCTACACCTTC. Translating gives CASSPLGQGAYGYTF.